Included here is one T cell receptor beta chain sequence, with context. This record belongs to a study of blood T cell repertoires in COVID-19. Overall study context: Donors in the United States, Italy and Spain gave samples during acute or convalescent COVID-19. T cells, B-cell-depleted T cells, or PBMCs supplied cDNA or gDNA.

V gave up 0 bases and J gave up 5 bases, with 12 bases separating them. CDR1 and CDR2 (germline): SGHRS, YFSETQ. CDR3 length: 14 amino acids. TCRdb keeps only in-frame clones here, not all; method: immunoSEQ multiplex PCR. The sample contains some 190,000 clones, approximately 84% of which appear only once. Participants had their cohort set by participant-reported clinical history. What the recovered Cohort 3 donors had was two negative PCRs, clearance, or symptom resolution. The sequence came from a woman in her twenties or thirties who had recovered from COVID-19. Sequencing was carried out using PBMCs or T cells enriched from blood (not recorded which). V gene TRBV5-1 combines with J gene TRBJ2-7; possible D gene TRBD1, 6 bases. The CDR3 here is CASSLGQGSHEQYF. The CDR3 DNA reads TGCGCCAGCAGCTTGGGCCAGGGGAGCCACGAGCAGTACTTC.